A selection of T cell receptor beta chains follows, all from one sample in a study of blood T cell repertoires in COVID-19. Only in-frame clones appear in the TCRdb table, and some are missing; sequencing was by immunoSEQ multiplex PCR. The table has more than 85,000 clones, about 80% seen once. Sample: peripheral blood. These receptors originate from an older man with acute or convalescent COVID-19. CDR3s include the opening cysteine and the closing phenylalanine or tryptophan. Each record gives: clone size, V gene, CDR3 length, J gene, D gene, CDR3 protein, CDR3 DNA. A D gene is named only where the DNA matches it firmly. Size values are once, few and many counts, or a class for expanded clones, and some rows have none.

once,TRBV13,16,TRBJ2-1,TRBD1,CASSLGRGTTGADAFF,TGTGCCAGCAGCTTAGGAAGGGGAACCACAGGGGCCGATGCTTTCTTC
-,TRBV27,14,TRBJ2-7,TRBD1,CASSWDRGLNEQYF,TGTGCCAGCAGTTGGGACAGGGGGCTGAACGAGCAGTACTTC
-,TRBV5-1,13,TRBJ2-7,TRBD1,CASSPTGTYEQYF,TGCGCCAGCAGCCCGACAGGGACCTACGAGCAGTACTTC
few,TRBV10-1,14,TRBJ1-5,-,CASSAGGFNQPQHF,TGCGCCAGCAGTGCGGGGGGTTTCAATCAGCCCCAGCATTTT
-,TRBV5-4,15,TRBJ2-3,-,CASSLDVGGPDTQYF,TGTGCCAGCAGCTTGGACGTGGGGGGGCCAGATACGCAGTATTTT
-,TRBV2,16,TRBJ1-2,-,CASSPIGGGTNYGYTF,TGTGCCAGCAGCCCCATTGGGGGGGGGACTAACTATGGCTACACCTTC
many,TRBV6-1,14,TRBJ1-1,-,CASSDLGAYTEAFF,TGTGCCAGCAGTGATTTGGGGGCTTACACTGAAGCTTTCTTT
few,TRBV2,13,TRBJ2-7,-,CASSWDNSYEQYF,TGTGCCAGCAGTTGGGACAACTCCTACGAGCAGTACTTC
-,TRBV9,13,TRBJ2-1,-,CASSVRGYDEQFF,TGTGCCAGCAGCGTTCGAGGGTACGATGAGCAGTTCTTC
-,TRBV9,14,TRBJ1-1,-,CASATGGENTEAFF,TGTGCCAGCGCTACGGGGGGCGAGAACACTGAAGCTTTCTTT
once,TRBV5-1,16,TRBJ2-3,-,CASSFTLAALADTQYF,TGCGCCAGCAGCTTTACGCTAGCCGCCCTCGCAGATACGCAGTATTTT
-,TRBV28,15,TRBJ1-2,-,CASSLLRDSADGYTF,TGTGCCAGCAGTTTGCTCAGGGATTCGGCGGATGGCTACACCTTC
-,TRBV2,14,TRBJ1-6,-,CASSAGPPGSPLHF,TGTGCCAGCAGCGCCGGTCCCCCGGGTTCACCCCTCCACTTT
-,TRBV6-5,14,TRBJ1-1,-,CASNPSGGRFSAFF,TGTGCCAGCAACCCGTCGGGGGGTAGGTTCTCCGCTTTCTTT
-,TRBV5-5,15,TRBJ1-5,TRBD1,CASSRDSHSNQPQHF,TGTGCCAGCAGCCGGGACAGCCATAGCAATCAGCCCCAGCATTTT
-,TRBV11-2,16,TRBJ2-1,-,CASSLDGSRLGNEQFF,TGTGCCAGCAGCTTAGATGGATCCCGACTCGGGAATGAGCAGTTCTTC
-,TRBV7-2,15,TRBJ2-4,-,CASSSQGRLKNIQYF,TGTGCCAGCAGCTCACAGGGACGTCTCAAAAACATTCAGTACTTC
-,TRBV27,14,TRBJ1-4,-,CARVGGEIFEKLFF,TGTGCCAGGGTCGGGGGGGAAATTTTCGAAAAACTGTTTTTT
few,TRBV27,13,TRBJ1-1,-,CASSLREVGRAFF,TGTGCCAGCAGTTTAAGAGAAGTAGGGAGGGCTTTCTTT
-,TRBV29-1,12,TRBJ1-2,-,CSGTKLVYGYTF,TGCAGCGGGACTAAGCTCGTCTATGGCTACACCTTC
-,TRBV30,16,TRBJ1-6,-,CAWSVPGGSYNSPLHF,TGTGCCTGGAGTGTACCGGGGGGTAGCTATAATTCACCCCTCCACTTT
-,TRBV11-2,14,TRBJ2-1,-,CASSWGLDIYEQFF,TGTGCCAGCAGCTGGGGACTTGACATCTATGAGCAGTTCTTC
-,TRBV12-3/TRBV12-4,13,TRBJ1-5,-,CASSFGTNQPQHF,TGTGCCAGCAGTTTTGGGACTAATCAGCCCCAGCATTTT
-,TRBV6-6,14,TRBJ2-1,-,CASSYPVDSNEQFF,TGTGCCAGCAGTTACCCCGTAGACAGCAATGAGCAGTTCTTC
-,TRBV7-2,12,TRBJ1-2,-,CASRQGMYGYTF,TGTGCCAGCAGGCAGGGGATGTATGGCTACACCTTC
-,TRBV7-2,14,TRBJ2-1,TRBD1,CASRVTGGMNEQFF,TGTGCCAGCAGGGTGACAGGGGGTATGAATGAGCAGTTCTTC
few,TRBV4-1,15,TRBJ2-1,-,CASSQGLSSYNEQFF,TGCGCCAGCAGCCAAGGACTGAGCTCCTACAATGAGCAGTTCTTC
once,TRBV25-1,14,TRBJ2-5,-,CASSDPPPSKTQYF,TGTGCCAGCAGTGATCCACCCCCGAGTAAGACCCAGTACTTC
few,TRBV5-1,15,TRBJ2-2,-,CASSLASANTGELFF,TGCGCCAGCAGCTTGGCCTCGGCGAACACCGGGGAGCTGTTTTTT
-,TRBV28,12,TRBJ1-5,-,CASSLLGQPQHF,TGTGCCAGCAGTTTGCTAGGACAGCCCCAGCATTTT